Presented here are 24 T cell receptor beta chains from one specimen sequenced in a study of STAT5B mutations in CD4+ large granular lymphocyte leukemia (dated by TCRdb to between 2021 and 2022). The method behind the library was the immunoSEQ multiplex PCR assay. TCRdb limited this immuneACCESS table to in-frame rearrangements with V and J called. A share of clones is missing; checked studies link under half to unresolved V genes, and the rest is unexplained. Present in this sample are some 33,000 clones, 60% to 80% of which were seen just once. Less than 0.3% of the sample rests with the top ten. Input material: CD4+ T cells from blood buffy coats. The receptors shown here come from a human donor in good health.

This clone has just one count. The CDR3 sequence is CASSLEGGANTGELFF. CDR3 DNA sequence: TGTGCCAGCAGCTTAGAAGGAGGGGCGAACACCGGGGAGCTGTTTTTT. The genes are TRBV7-7 and TRBJ2-2; possibly TRBD2 for D (6 bases). Trimming pared 1 base from V and 0 bases from J, leaving 9 bases between. The CDR3 extends over 16 amino acids. Germline assignment: CDR1 SSHAT and CDR2 FNYEAQ (reference sequence).

The V gene is TRBV9, the J gene TRBJ2-1; D is uncertain. The CDR3 runs 16 residues. The V end was cut by 0 bases, the J end by 6 bases, with 16 bases between. CDR1 is SGDLS, CDR2 YYNGEE, per germline. The CDR3 DNA is TGTGCCAGCAGCGTAGGGAGCCTTCGGCCCCCCAATGAGCAGTTCTTC. Its protein is CASSVGSLRPPNEQFF.

This chain uses TRBV7-2 with TRBJ2-7, with 8 bases fitting TRBD2. This CDR3 region has 15 residues. J lost 3 bases, V lost 5 bases, and 9 bases had no gene match. Germline V lookup: CDR1 SGHTA, CDR2 FQGNSA. CDR3 coding DNA: TGTGCCAGCAGCGAAGCTAGCGGGCTTGTCTACGAGCAGTACTTC. This encodes CASSEASGLVYEQYF.

In nucleotides, the CDR3 is TGCAGCGTTGAACCAGGTGTCAGTGAGACCCAGTACTTC. This codes for CSVEPGVSETQYF. The V call is TRBV29-1, the J call TRBJ2-5; no clear D gene. The ends were cut back, 2 bases at V and 5 bases at J, with 12 bases in the middle. Germline V CDR1 and CDR2: SQVTM, ANQGSEA. This CDR3 has 13 residues.

The chain joins TRBV5-1 to TRBJ1-2; TRBD1 might be the D (5 bases). The CDR3 length is 14 residues. The V end lost 4 bases, the J end lost 0 bases, and 10 bases lay between the germline ends. Germline values: CDR1 SGHRS, CDR2 YFSETQ. This CDR3 reads CASSGGVANYGYTF. CDR3 coding DNA: TGCGCCAGCAGCGGGGGAGTAGCTAACTATGGCTACACCTTC.

The chain employs TRBV5-6 and TRBJ1-1; D gene ambiguous. V lost 0 bases and J lost 1, with 7 bases in between. Germline V gene lookup returns CDR1 SGHDT and CDR2 YYEEEE. CDR3 length equals 14 residues. The CDR3: CASSLVGQNTEAFF. The CDR3 nucleotides are TGTGCCAGCAGCTTGGTAGGCCAGAACACTGAAGCTTTCTTT.

This chain uses TRBV14 with TRBJ2-1, with D uncertain. CDR3 length: 14 amino acids. The V gene lost 4 bases and the J gene lost 6 bases, with 13 bases spanning the gap. The germline V gene encodes CDR1 SGHDN and CDR2 FVKESK. This chain's CDR3 is CASSLQDESNEQFF. DNA of the CDR3: TGTGCCAGCAGCCTCCAAGACGAGTCCAATGAGCAGTTCTTC. The full variable domain, completed using reference TRBV14 and TRBJ2-1, is EAGVTQFPSHSVIEKGQTVTLRCDPISGHDNLYWYRRVMGKEIKFLLHFVKESKQDESGMPNNRFLAERTGGTYSTLKVQPAELEDSGVYFCASSLQDESNEQFFGPGTRLTVL.

The J gene is TRBJ1-4, the V gene TRBV7-9; TRBD1 might be the D (5 bases). The germline V gene encodes CDR1 SEHNR and CDR2 FQNEAQ (reference sequence). The V and J ends lost 11 bases and 8 bases respectively, with 18 bases between them. This CDR3 has 13 residues. This CDR3 reads CASTGSWGEKLFF. The CDR3 bases are TGTGCCTCCACGGGCTCTTGGGGCGAAAAACTGTTTTTT.

The J gene is TRBJ2-1, the V gene TRBV6-6; D gene uncertain. V was pared by 2 bases and J by 4 bases, with 9 bases between. Looked up from germline, CDR1 is MNHNY and CDR2 is SVGAGI (reference sequence). This CDR3 region has 14 residues. CDR3 protein: CASSYLSSYNEQFF. CDR3 sequence (DNA): TGTGCCAGCAGTTACCTGTCCTCGTACAATGAGCAGTTCTTC.

CDR3: CASSELWGADGELFF. CDR3 DNA sequence: TGTGCCAGCAGTGAATTATGGGGGGCGGACGGGGAGCTGTTTTTT. The chain joins TRBV6-1 to TRBJ2-2, with D perhaps TRBD1 or TRBD2 (6 bases each). The CDR3 has 15 amino acids. The germline V and J ends were trimmed by 2 bases and 7 bases, with 14 bases remaining between them. Germline CDR1 reads MNHNS; CDR2 reads SASEGT.

This chain connects TRBV11-1 to TRBJ1-1; no clear D. Germline-derived CDR1 and CDR2 are SGHAT and FQDESV (reference sequence). V was clipped by 5 bases and J by 5 bases, with 12 bases between them. This CDR3 contains 13 residues. CDR3 in DNA: TGTGCCAGCAGCCCCCGCCCCGGGACTGAAGCTTTCTTT. Residues: CASSPRPGTEAFF. Complete variable domain (other parts from reference TRBV11-1 and TRBJ1-1): EAEVAQSPRYKITEKSQAVAFWCDPISGHATLYWYRQILGQGPELLVQFQDESVVDDSQLPKDRFSAERLKGVDSTLKIQPAELGDSAMYLCASSPRPGTEAFFGQGTRLTVV.

This rearrangement joins TRBV9 to TRBJ2-7, with D possibly matching TRBD1 (6 bases). V was shortened by 5 bases and J by 6 bases, with 18 bases between the two germline ends. The CDR3 totals 14 residues. Germline CDR1 and CDR2: SGDLS and YYNGEE. CDR3 sequence: CASSATGYLGEQYF. Written as DNA, the CDR3 is TGTGCCAGCAGTGCTACAGGGTATTTGGGCGAGCAGTACTTC.

The chain is built from TRBV5-6 and TRBJ2-2; D possibly matches TRBD1 or TRBD2 (5 bases each). V dropped 3 bases and J dropped 6 bases, with 15 bases sitting between them. The CDR3 runs 15 residues. CDR1 is SGHDT, CDR2 YYEEEE, per germline. In nucleotides, the CDR3 is TGTGCCAGCAGCTCGGTTGGGACCCTCCCCGGGGAGCTGTTTTTT. Its translation: CASSSVGTLPGELFF.

J is TRBJ2-4 and V is TRBV4-1; maybe TRBD2 (6 bases). There are 16 residues in the CDR3. From germline, CDR1 is MGHRA and CDR2 YSYEKL. Trimming pared 0 bases from V and 0 bases from J, leaving 9 bases between. The CDR3 DNA reads as TGCGCCAGCAGCCAAGAGTTGGGACTAGCCAAAAACATTCAGTACTTC. Amino acid sequence: CASSQELGLAKNIQYF.

The V call is TRBV29-1, the J call TRBJ2-7; TRBD2 matches 7 bases. V shed 4 bases and J 5 bases; nucleotides not matched to a gene: 17. The CDR3 is 16 residues long. In germline, CDR1 is SQVTM, CDR2 ANQGSEA. The CDR3 coding sequence is TGCAGCGTTGGGTGGGCCATACGGGCGGGAGAAGACGAGCAGTACTTC. Protein product: CSVGWAIRAGEDEQYF.

This rearrangement joins TRBV11-3 to TRBJ2-1; D perhaps matches TRBD1 (6 bases). This CDR3 contains 14 residues. Per the germline V gene, CDR1 is SGHNT and CDR2 is YENEEA. Between the trimmed V and J ends, which lost 1 base and 4 bases, there was a span of 8 bases. CDR3 amino acids: CASSLGTVYNEQFF. The DNA for the CDR3 is TGTGCCAGCAGCTTAGGGACAGTTTACAATGAGCAGTTCTTC.

V is TRBV27 and J is TRBJ2-1; tentative D call: TRBD2 (6 bases). Trimming removed 6 bases at V and 3 bases at J, with 15 bases between. The germline V gene has CDR1 MNHEY and CDR2 SMNVEV (reference sequence). The CDR3 extends over 15 amino acids. The chain's CDR3 is CASRDYGEFYNEQFF. The CDR3 DNA reads TGTGCCAGCAGGGACTATGGGGAGTTCTACAATGAGCAGTTCTTC.

This clone came up a few times. The rearrangement joins TRBV25-1 to TRBJ2-1; D is undetermined. V was pared by 7 bases and J by 3 bases, with 13 bases between. Germline V gives CDR1 MGHDK, CDR2 SYGVNS. This CDR3 is 14 amino acids long. The CDR3 region is CASTVAGNYNEQFF. Written as DNA, the CDR3 is TGTGCCAGCACCGTAGCTGGGAACTACAATGAGCAGTTCTTC.

This clone turned up a few times. CDR3 nucleotides: TGTGTCTTAGGGACAGATGATACTAACTATGGCTACACCTTC. Protein: CVLGTDDTNYGYTF. The rearrangement uses TRBV30 and TRBJ1-2, with 7 bases fitting TRBD1. Germline V lookup: CDR1 GTSNPN, CDR2 SVGIG (reference sequence). The CDR3 is 14 residues long. The whole variable domain, remainder taken from reference TRBV30 and TRBJ1-2, is SQTIHQWPATLVQPVGSPLSLECTVEGTSNPNLYWYRQAAGRGLQLLFYSVGIGQISSEVPQNLSASRPQDRQFILSSKKLLLSDSGFYLCVLGTDDTNYGYTFGSGTRLTVV.

Here the CDR3 DNA reads TGTGCCAGCAGCATCCGACAGGGACTGCTCTACGAGCAGTACTTC. Translating it yields CASSIRQGLLYEQYF. The chain couples TRBV7-8 to TRBJ2-7, with a possible D match to TRBD1 (7 bases). Germline loops: CDR1 SGHVS, CDR2 FQNEAQ. The CDR3 sequence is 15 residues long. V lost 5 bases to trimming and J lost 3 bases, with 17 bases between them.

This clone was found a few times. V is TRBV10-1 and J is TRBJ2-5; D is uncertain. CDR1 is WNHNN and CDR2 is SYGVQD in the germline V gene (reference sequence). V was pared by 6 bases and J by 1 base, with 9 bases between. The CDR3 totals 13 residues. The CDR3 DNA reads TGCGCCAGCAGACAGTTACGCCAAGAGACCCAGTACTTC. Amino acids: CASRQLRQETQYF.

V is TRBV11-3 and J is TRBJ2-3; tentative D call: TRBD2 (6 bases). This CDR3 is built from 16 residues. Trimming shortened V by 4 bases and J by 2 bases, and 16 bases separated the two germline ends. In germline, CDR1 is SGHNT, CDR2 YENEEA. The chain's CDR3 is CASSSISGRDTDTQYF. The CDR3 region has the DNA TGTGCCAGCAGCTCCATTAGCGGTAGGGACACAGATACGCAGTATTTT.

This chain joins TRBV11-3 and TRBJ2-2; 8 bases agree with TRBD2. CDR3 size: 17 residues. The junction had 6 bases not matched to a gene; V was cut back by 2 bases and J by 1 base. CDR1 is SGHNT, CDR2 YENEEA, per germline. The CDR3 here is CASSLQSGGQNTGELFF. CDR3 bases: TGTGCCAGCAGCTTACAGAGCGGGGGACAGAACACCGGGGAGCTGTTTTTT.

This clone showed up just a few times. V gene TRBV29-1 combines with J gene TRBJ1-1; 9 bases are shared with TRBD1. V lost 6 bases, J lost 3 bases, and 8 bases stayed unmatched. Germline assignment: CDR1 SQVTM and CDR2 ANQGSEA. This CDR3 is built from 14 residues. Here the CDR3 DNA reads TGCAGCGTCGGACAGGGGCGCGGGGACACTGAAGCTTTCTTT. It encodes CSVGQGRGDTEAFF. The full variable domain, with the rest looked up from reference TRBV29-1 and TRBJ1-1, is SAVISQKPSRDICQRGTSLTIQCQVDSQVTMMFWYRQQPGQSLTLIATANQGSEATYESGFVIDKFPISRPNLTFSTLTVSNMSPEDSSIYLCSVGQGRGDTEAFFGQGTRLTVV.